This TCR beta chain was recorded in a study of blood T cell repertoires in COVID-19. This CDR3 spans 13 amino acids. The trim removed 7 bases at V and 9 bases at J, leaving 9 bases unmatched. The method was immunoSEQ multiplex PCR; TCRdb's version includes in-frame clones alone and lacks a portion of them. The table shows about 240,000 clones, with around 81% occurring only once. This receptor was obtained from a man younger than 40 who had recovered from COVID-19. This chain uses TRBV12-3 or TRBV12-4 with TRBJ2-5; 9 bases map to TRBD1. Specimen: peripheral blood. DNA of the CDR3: TGTGCCAGCACCCCGGGACAGGGCTCTCCCCAGTACTTC. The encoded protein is CASTPGQGSPQYF.